The 31 T cell receptor beta chains presented below share a single source sample, sequenced in a study of shared clonotypes between healthy human individuals. TCRdb's table, derived via immunoSEQ multiplex PCR, lists solely in-frame clones and lacks some. This table has a few million clones, about 94% appearing once. The sample taken for sequencing was naive CD4+ T cells sorted from blood. Described subset: CD45RA+ positively selected. The receptors here all came from a man younger than 35 in good health.

J is TRBJ2-5 and V is TRBV7-2, with D tentatively TRBD2 (5 bases). Germline assignment: CDR1 SGHTA and CDR2 FQGNSA. The length of the CDR3 is 12 residues. The germline V and J ends were trimmed by 4 bases and 5 bases, with 8 bases remaining between them. CDR3 in amino acids: CASSSGVETQYF. In nucleotides, the CDR3 is TGTGCCAGCAGCTCCGGGGTTGAGACCCAGTACTTC.

This rearrangement joins TRBV10-3 to TRBJ2-5; D unclear. The V and J ends lost 6 bases and 2 bases respectively, with 10 bases between them. In germline, CDR1 is ENHRY, CDR2 SYGVKD. CDR3 size: 13 residues. For the CDR3, the DNA is TGTGCCATCAGGGGCGACGTACAAGAGACCCAGTACTTC. Translated, it gives CAIRGDVQETQYF.

The gene calls are TRBV5-4 and TRBJ2-7; D gene uncertain. The CDR3 contains 15 residues. Germline V gene sequence: CDR1 SGHNT, CDR2 YYREEE (reference sequence). The V end was cut by 5 bases, the J end by 0 bases, with 15 bases between. This CDR3 is CASSPGSSSSYEQYF. As DNA, the CDR3 is TGTGCCAGCAGTCCTGGTTCTAGTAGCTCCTACGAGCAGTACTTC.

The chain combines TRBV5-1 with TRBJ1-4, with 10 bases fitting TRBD1. Germline CDR1 is SGHRS and CDR2 is YFSETQ. Trimming removed 2 bases from V and 11 bases from J; junction bases left unmatched: 9. CDR3 length: 15 residues. CDR3 amino acids: CASSLGGDRGHKLFF. Here the CDR3 DNA reads TGCGCCAGCAGCTTAGGAGGGGACAGGGGTCATAAACTGTTTTTT.

CDR3 loop: CASTAAESSYEQYF. As DNA, the CDR3 is TGTGCCAGCACCGCGGCAGAGAGCTCCTACGAGCAGTACTTC. The genes are TRBV6-5 and TRBJ2-7; D unresolved. Germline V gene sequence: CDR1 MNHEY, CDR2 SVGAGI. The CDR3 has 14 residues. Trimming cost V 7 bases and J 0 bases, with 13 bases left between them.

The rearrangement links TRBV29-1 to TRBJ1-3; 8 bases align to TRBD1. This CDR3 spans 16 amino acids. CDR1 is SQVTM and CDR2 is ANQGSEA in the germline V gene. V lost 4 bases to trimming and J lost 0 bases; unmatched junction nucleotides: 8. CDR3 residues: CSVAGGPSSSGNTIYF. The CDR3 DNA reads TGCAGCGTTGCAGGGGGCCCCAGTTCCTCTGGAAACACCATATATTTT.

This rearrangement joins TRBV5-6 to TRBJ1-5; tentative D call: TRBD1 (6 bases). Trimming left V 3 bases short and J 3 bases short, with 13 bases between. The germline CDR1 and CDR2 sequences are SGHDT and YYEEEE. CDR3 size: 15 residues. The CDR3 DNA reads as TGTGCCAGCAGCTCAGGGGTCGAGGCCAATCAGCCCCAGCATTTT. Translating gives CASSSGVEANQPQHF.

The chain carries TRBV10-2 and TRBJ2-3, with D hard to call. The CDR3 is made up of 15 amino acids. Germline loops: CDR1 WSHSY, CDR2 SAAADI. The germline V and J ends were trimmed by 2 bases and 0 bases, with 9 bases remaining between them. DNA of the CDR3: TGCGCCAGCAGTGAGCACGGTTATAGCACAGATACGCAGTATTTT. This translates into CASSEHGYSTDTQYF.

The chain has TRBV25-1 and TRBJ1-2, with 8 bases aligning to TRBD1. The V segment lost 1 base and the J segment 2 bases; nucleotides outside the gene matches: 12. CDR3 length: 18 amino acids. Germline V gene data show CDR1 as MGHDK and CDR2 as SYGVNS. CDR3 protein: CASSELGPVGTGNYGYTF. CDR3 coding DNA: TGTGCCAGCAGTGAATTAGGGCCTGTAGGGACAGGCAACTATGGCTACACCTTC.

This clone was counted a single time. The sample carries other DNA sequences with the same CDR3. The chain employs TRBV28 and TRBJ1-1, with 8 bases fitting TRBD1. Germline CDR1 and CDR2: MDHEN and SYDVKM. The junction had 3 bases not matched to a gene; V was cut back by 2 bases and J by 4 bases. The CDR3 runs to 14 residues. The CDR3 sequence is CASSLPDRGTEAFF. CDR3 sequence (DNA): TGTGCCAGCAGTTTACCCGACAGGGGCACTGAAGCTTTCTTT.

The chain recombines TRBV20-1 with TRBJ2-1; D unclear. Germline V lookup: CDR1 DFQATT, CDR2 SNEGSKA (reference sequence). With 0 bases removed from V and 8 bases from J, the gap between germline ends came to 5 bases. The CDR3 loop spans 11 amino acids. The CDR3 nucleotides read TGCAGTGCTAGAGATTTGGATGAGCAGTTCTTC. It is translated as CSARDLDEQFF.

The chain joins TRBV5-6 to TRBJ2-6; D call uncertain. The CDR3 covers 14 residues. Germline-derived CDR1 and CDR2 are SGHDT and YYEEEE. V was clipped by 3 bases and J by 4 bases, with 8 bases between them. CDR3 loop: CASSWNTGANVLTF. The CDR3 bases are TGTGCCAGCAGCTGGAACACAGGGGCCAACGTCCTGACTTTC.

The chain employs TRBV6-5 and TRBJ2-7; D tentatively fits TRBD1 or TRBD2 (5 bases each). Germline V gene data show CDR1 as MNHEY and CDR2 as SVGAGI. Deletions cut 5 bases from V and 2 bases from J, with 13 bases between. The CDR3 loop spans 14 amino acids. The CDR3 reads CASSTSGGTYEQYF. The CDR3 coding sequence is TGTGCCAGCAGTACCAGTGGGGGTACCTACGAGCAGTACTTC.

On this clone: The same CDR3 can be traced to other DNA sequences in this sample. The V call is TRBV18, the J call TRBJ1-1; D is unresolved. The CDR3 is 13 amino acids. V lost 3 bases to trimming and J lost 0 bases, with 5 bases between them. Germline CDR1 is KGHSH and CDR2 is LQKENI. CDR3 coding DNA: TGTGCCAGCTCACCCAGGATGAACACTGAAGCTTTCTTT. It is translated as CASSPRMNTEAFF.

The chain has TRBV14 and TRBJ2-7; no reliable D call. Germline CDR1 and CDR2: SGHDN and FVKESK. There are 16 residues in the CDR3. V was clipped by 1 base and J by 2 bases, with 15 bases between them. The CDR3 nucleotides are TGTGCCAGCAGCCAAGGCTACCGGCTTGGCGCCTACGAGCAGTACTTC. Translating gives CASSQGYRLGAYEQYF.

This chain joins TRBV9 and TRBJ2-2; D is possibly TRBD2 (5 bases). Trimming left V 0 bases short and J 0 bases short, with 15 bases between. This CDR3 is 18 amino acids long. Germline CDR1 SGDLS, CDR2 YYNGEE. CDR3 sequence: CASSVAPSGTANTGELFF. Here the CDR3 DNA reads TGTGCCAGCAGCGTAGCCCCTTCGGGAACAGCGAACACCGGGGAGCTGTTTTTT.

This clone has a single count. This rearrangement joins TRBV28 to TRBJ2-5; 13 bases match TRBD2. This CDR3 is 16 amino acids long. The trim removed 10 bases at V and 5 bases at J, leaving 13 bases unmatched. The germline V gene encodes CDR1 MDHEN and CDR2 SYDVKM. In nucleotides, the CDR3 is TGTGCCACCCAGGGACTAGCGGGATCAGCGTGGGAGACCCAGTACTTC. Translation gives CATQGLAGSAWETQYF.

CDR3 in amino acids: CAISESADRTQYF. The CDR3 coding sequence is TGTGCCATCAGTGAGTCGGCGGATAGGACCCAGTACTTC. The chain couples TRBV10-3 to TRBJ2-5; D is uncertain. From germline, CDR1 is ENHRY and CDR2 SYGVKD. The CDR3 sequence is 13 residues long. Deletions cut 0 bases from V and 7 bases from J, with 9 bases between.

A few counts support this clone. Additional DNA sequences in this sample encode the identical CDR3. The rearrangement joins TRBV29-1 to TRBJ2-7; D is uncertain. The CDR3 consists of 11 residues. V lost 4 bases and J lost 0, with 4 bases in between. In germline, CDR1 is SQVTM, CDR2 ANQGSEA. The CDR3 loop is CSVGSSYEQYF. CDR3 sequence (DNA): TGCAGCGTTGGGAGCTCCTACGAGCAGTACTTC.

This sequence joins TRBV2 and TRBJ1-5; 8 bases agree with TRBD1. CDR1 SNHLY and CDR2 FYNNEI come from the germline V gene. The CDR3 runs 17 residues. V lost 6 bases and J lost 0; bases outside the gene matches: 10. The CDR3 DNA reads TGTGCCAGCAGCGGGGACAGGATCCCCAATAGCAATCAGCCCCAGCATTTT. It specifies CASSGDRIPNSNQPQHF.

J is TRBJ2-7 and V is TRBV4-1; the D gene could be TRBD1 or TRBD2 (5 bases each). The V end lost 1 base, the J end lost 3 bases, and 10 bases lay between the germline ends. The CDR3 totals 14 residues. Per the germline V gene, CDR1 is MGHRA and CDR2 is YSYEKL. CDR3 nucleotides: TGCGCCAGCAGCCAAGTGCAGGGAGTCTACGAGCAGTACTTC. It is translated as CASSQVQGVYEQYF.

As concerns this clone: The same CDR3 arises from other DNA sequences in this sample as well. This chain links TRBV6-5 with TRBJ1-6, with D maybe TRBD1 (5 bases). V lost 2 bases and J 7 bases, leaving 9 bases between the germline ends. There are 14 residues in the CDR3. Germline assignment: CDR1 MNHEY and CDR2 SVGAGI. DNA of the CDR3: TGTGCCAGCAGTTACGGGACGGAAAATTCACCCCTCCACTTT. It codes for CASSYGTENSPLHF.

The chain carries TRBV7-2 and TRBJ2-5, with TRBD2 matching over 8 bases. Looked up from germline, CDR1 is SGHTA and CDR2 is FQGNSA. Germline trimming cut 5 bases from V and 2 bases from J; bases unmatched to any gene: 4. The CDR3 contains 14 residues. In nucleotides, the CDR3 is TGTGCCAGCAGCCCAGGGACTAGACAAGAGACCCAGTACTTC. Amino acids: CASSPGTRQETQYF. Combining the CDR3 with reference TRBV7-2 and TRBJ2-5 gives the whole variable domain GAGVSQSPSNKVTEKGKDVELRCDPISGHTALYWYRQSLGQGLEFLIYFQGNSAPDKSGLPSDRFSAERTGGSVSTLTIQRTQQEDSAVYLCASSPGTRQETQYFGPGTRLLVL.

This rearrangement joins TRBV10-3 to TRBJ1-1, with TRBD1 matching 10 bases. CDR1 ENHRY and CDR2 SYGVKD come from the germline V gene. The CDR3 sequence is 14 residues long. The J segment lost 4 bases and the V segment lost 10 bases, leaving 9 bases of the junction unmatched. Here the CDR3 DNA reads TGTGCCACCCGACAGGGGGCGCCTAGCACTGAAGCTTTCTTT. Amino acid sequence: CATRQGAPSTEAFF.

CDR3 coding DNA: TGTGCCAGCAGCCCGCGACAGGGGGCGGGGGAGACCCAGTACTTC. This codes for CASSPRQGAGETQYF. The chain uses TRBV5-4 and TRBJ2-5; 10 positions agree with TRBD1. Germline values: CDR1 SGHNT, CDR2 YYREEE (reference sequence). The CDR3 sequence is 15 residues long. V was pared by 4 bases and J by 5 bases, with 8 bases of the junction left unmatched.

V gene TRBV19 combines with J gene TRBJ1-5, with D uncertain. Germline loops: CDR1 LNHDA, CDR2 SQIVND (reference sequence). Trimming left V 4 bases short and J 6 bases short, with 7 bases between. CDR3 size: 12 residues. CDR3 DNA: TGTGCCAGTAGTAGGGCAGGTCAGCCCCAGCATTTT. This codes for CASSRAGQPQHF. The variable domain in full, with the rest retrieved from reference TRBV19 and TRBJ1-5, is DGGITQSPKYLFRKEGQNVTLSCEQNLNHDAMYWYRQDPGQGLRLIYYSQIVNDFQKGDIAEGYSVSREKKESFPLTVTSAQKNPTAFYLCASSRAGQPQHFGDGTRLSIL.

CDR3 amino acids: CASSPKYGLGHEQYF. DNA of the CDR3: TGTGCCAGCTCACCAAAGTACGGATTAGGGCACGAGCAGTACTTC. The rearrangement joins TRBV18 to TRBJ2-7; D is undetermined. In germline, CDR1 is KGHSH, CDR2 LQKENI. The CDR3 loop spans 15 amino acids. V lost 2 bases, J lost 5 bases, and 16 bases lay in between.

J is TRBJ2-1 and V is TRBV28; TRBD1 is a possible D gene (6 bases). CDR1 is MDHEN and CDR2 is SYDVKM in the germline V gene. This CDR3 spans 14 amino acids. V lost 3 bases and J 2 bases, leaving 8 bases between the germline ends. The CDR3 is CASSLRQAYNEQFF. The CDR3 DNA reads as TGTGCCAGCAGTTTGAGACAGGCCTACAATGAGCAGTTCTTC.

The chain recombines TRBV11-2 with TRBJ2-5; 7 nucleotides align to TRBD2. The trim removed 5 bases at V and 4 bases at J, leaving 13 bases unmatched. CDR1 SGHAT and CDR2 FQNNGV come from the germline V gene. The CDR3 length is 16 residues. The CDR3 here is CASSLGPPSGLETQYF. The CDR3 DNA reads TGTGCCAGCAGCCTCGGCCCTCCTAGCGGACTAGAGACCCAGTACTTC.

Of note for this clone: The identical CDR3 is also encoded by other nucleotide sequences in the sample. This CDR3 is CASSFSGGYEQYF. The DNA for the CDR3 is TGTGCCAGCAGCTTTTCAGGGGGCTACGAGCAGTACTTC. The chain carries TRBV7-9 and TRBJ2-7; 7 bases match TRBD1. CDR1 SEHNR and CDR2 FQNEAQ come from the germline V gene (reference sequence). Germline trimming cut 3 bases from V and 3 bases from J; bases unmatched to any gene: 2. The CDR3 totals 13 residues.

In regard to this clone: Within the sample, other DNA sequences also encode this same CDR3. This sequence joins TRBV11-2 and TRBJ1-1; D is undetermined. The V gene lost 3 bases and the J gene lost 1 base, with 6 bases spanning the gap. There are 13 residues in the CDR3. Germline V gene lookup returns CDR1 SGHAT and CDR2 FQNNGV. CDR3 sequence reads: CASSLDTNTEAFF. The DNA for the CDR3 is TGTGCCAGCAGCTTGGATACGAACACTGAAGCTTTCTTT. Full variable domain (remainder filled in from reference TRBV11-2 and TRBJ1-1): EAGVAQSPRYKIIEKRQSVAFWCNPISGHATLYWYQQILGQGPKLLIQFQNNGVVDDSQLPKDRFSAERLKGVDSTLKIQPAKLEDSAVYLCASSLDTNTEAFFGQGTRLTVV.